The clone carrying this T cell receptor (beta chain) occurred many times. What it recognizes is unknown. This record comes from a study of identical twins. Notes on the study in general: Out-of-frame alpha sequences common to twins were enriched for low generation probability.

The CDR3 totals 13 residues. V lost 5 bases and J lost 2, with 7 bases in between. TCRdb re-analysed the 5' RACE reads in MiXCR, keeping a single row per CDR3 protein. This sample has roughly 690,000 distinct CDR3 sequences, with roughly 6.2% found just once. Sequenced sample: naive T cells sorted from blood. The chain links TRBV12-3 or TRBV12-4 to TRBJ2-1; no clear D gene. This TCR derives from a man between 18 and 35 years old in good health. The CDR3 nucleotides are TGTGCCAGCAGTAACGTTGCCTACAATGAGCAGTTCTTC. It translates to CASSNVAYNEQFF.